The 23 T cell receptor beta chains below come from one sample, sequenced in a study of Ad26.COV2.S vaccination and SARS-CoV-2 variants. As to treatment: 19 received Ad26.COV2.S at low or high dose, single or two shots; 5 received placebo; per-sample allocation not given. It was on day 63 after the first vaccine or placebo injection that samples were taken. Here immunoSEQ multiplex PCR was the method, and the copy in TCRdb shows in-frame clones only, minus some. The sample includes about 350,000 clones, about 87% of them seen just once. This material consisted of peripheral blood, taken in a trial of Ad26.COV2.S vaccine versus placebo. These receptors all come from a person aged 18-65 years who received the Ad26.COV2.S COVID-19 vaccine or a placebo.

The chain is built from TRBV14 and TRBJ2-1; TRBD1 is a possible D gene (5 bases). CDR3 length: 15 residues. Trimming removed 1 base from V and 3 bases from J, with 10 bases in between. Germline CDR1 SGHDN, CDR2 FVKESK. Here the CDR3 DNA reads TGTGCCAGCAGCCAAGGGGTCCAGGGCTACAATGAGCAGTTCTTC. It is translated as CASSQGVQGYNEQFF. The full variable domain, rest sourced from reference TRBV14 and TRBJ2-1, is EAGVTQFPSHSVIEKGQTVTLRCDPISGHDNLYWYRRVMGKEIKFLLHFVKESKQDESGMPNNRFLAERTGGTYSTLKVQPAELEDSGVYFCASSQGVQGYNEQFFGPGTRLTVL.

The genes are TRBV7-2 and TRBJ2-3; D not resolved. The CDR3 is 15 amino acids. The V gene lost 1 base and the J gene lost 6 bases, with 14 bases spanning the gap. From germline, CDR1 is SGHTA and CDR2 FQGNSA. In DNA, the CDR3 is TGTGCCAGCAGCTTAGTAAGGCCTACCTCTGATACGCAGTATTTT. Protein sequence: CASSLVRPTSDTQYF.

This chain uses TRBV3-1 (or the pseudogene TRBV3-2) with TRBJ1-1; no reliable D call. With 1 base removed from V and 9 bases from J, the gap between germline ends came to 6 bases. The length of the CDR3 is 11 residues. Germline CDR1 reads LGHDT; CDR2 reads YNNKEL (reference sequence). CDR3 nucleotide sequence: TGTGCCAGCAGCCAAGGCCAGAAAGCTTTCTTT. It translates to CASSQGQKAFF.

This clone was seen many times. This rearrangement joins TRBV4-2 to TRBJ2-7; the D gene is possibly TRBD1 (7 bases). CDR1 and CDR2 (germline): LGHNA, YNFKEQ. The CDR3 runs 15 residues. V lost 2 bases and J lost 9, with 20 bases in between. The CDR3 loop reads CASSQQIGGGEGQYF. The CDR3, as DNA: TGTGCCAGCAGCCAACAAATCGGAGGGGGCGAGGGGCAGTACTTC.

The chain employs TRBV28 and TRBJ2-2; 7 positions agree with TRBD1. The CDR3 length is 15 residues. V trimming: 3 bases; J trimming: 6 bases; junction bases outside the gene matches: 7. Per germline, CDR1 MDHEN and CDR2 SYDVKM. Here the CDR3 DNA reads TGTGCCAGCAGTTTCCGACAGGGCTTGGCCGGGGAGCTGTTTTTT. This translates into CASSFRQGLAGELFF.

In this sample, this clone turned up once. The chain couples TRBV27 to TRBJ1-3; D not resolved. Germline V gives CDR1 MNHEY, CDR2 SMNVEV (reference sequence). V lost 8 bases and J 1 base, leaving 6 bases between the germline ends. The CDR3 extends over 12 amino acids. Here the CDR3 DNA reads TGTGCCAGCGAAGTTTCTGGAAACACCATATATTTT. As protein: CASEVSGNTIYF.

For the CDR3, the DNA is TGCGCCAGCAGCCAGACAGGGAACTATAATTCACCCCTCCACTTT. It specifies CASSQTGNYNSPLHF. The chain joins TRBV4-1 to TRBJ1-6; 7 nucleotides agree with TRBD1. Trimming at V came to 3 bases and at J to 3 bases, leaving 2 bases not matched to a gene. Germline V gene sequence: CDR1 MGHRA, CDR2 YSYEKL. The CDR3 has 15 amino acids.

The chain is built from TRBV28 and TRBJ1-2, with TRBD1 identical over 7 bases. V trimming: 7 bases; J trimming: 7 bases; junction bases outside the gene matches: 9. The germline V gene encodes CDR1 MDHEN and CDR2 SYDVKM. The CDR3 sequence is 13 residues long. CDR3 in DNA: TGTGCCAGCACATTCCCAGGGGGAGCTGGCTACACCTTC. Amino acid sequence: CASTFPGGAGYTF.

The V and J genes are TRBV4-1 and TRBJ2-7; D unclear. The CDR3 sequence is 13 residues long. V was clipped by 4 bases and J by 5 bases, with 12 bases between them. Germline V gene lookup returns CDR1 MGHRA and CDR2 YSYEKL. The CDR3 bases are TGCGCCAGCAGCCCCTCGAGAGCCCACGAGCAGTACTTC. It yields the protein CASSPSRAHEQYF.

This clone has a single count. The chain recombines TRBV30 with TRBJ1-4; D unresolved. The CDR3 consists of 14 residues. V lost 0 bases, J lost 5 bases, and 10 bases lay in between. The germline V gene encodes CDR1 GTSNPN and CDR2 SVGIG (reference sequence). Here the CDR3 DNA reads TGTGCCTGGAGTGTACACAGTTCCAATGAAAAACTGTTTTTT. Translated: CAWSVHSSNEKLFF. Full variable domain (rest looked up from reference TRBV30 and TRBJ1-4): SQTIHQWPATLVQPVGSPLSLECTVEGTSNPNLYWYRQAAGRGLQLLFYSVGIGQISSEVPQNLSASRPQDRQFILSSKKLLLSDSGFYLCAWSVHSSNEKLFFGSGTQLSVL.

The rearrangement uses TRBV18 and TRBJ2-7; unclear D gene. V lost 1 base, J lost 6 bases, and 7 bases lay in between. This CDR3 has 12 residues. Germline V gene data show CDR1 as KGHSH and CDR2 as LQKENI. The CDR3 nucleotides are TGTGCCAGCTCACCACAGGGTTTCGAGCAGTACTTC. It yields the protein CASSPQGFEQYF.

The chain has TRBV23-1 and TRBJ1-2; D uncertain. TRBV23-1 is annotated as an ORF whose role is uncertain. V was pared by 6 bases and J by 2 bases, with 16 bases between. This CDR3 spans 15 amino acids. CDR3: CASSPGRGGNYGYTF. Written as DNA, the CDR3 is TGCGCCAGCAGCCCTGGGCGTGGCGGGAACTATGGCTACACCTTC.

The chain is built from TRBV20-1 and TRBJ2-3, with D tentatively TRBD1 (5 bases). This CDR3 has 11 residues. V shed 5 bases and J shed 6 bases, with 9 bases lying between them. CDR1 is DFQATT, CDR2 SNEGSKA, per germline (reference sequence). The CDR3 DNA sequence: TGCAGTGCTGTCCACAGGGATACGCAGTATTTT. Protein sequence: CSAVHRDTQYF.

This chain uses TRBV10-3 with TRBJ2-1; 7 nucleotides line up with TRBD2. The V and J ends lost 6 bases and 7 bases, in that order; junction bases with no gene match: 6. From germline, CDR1 is ENHRY and CDR2 SYGVKD. This CDR3 contains 13 residues. CDR3 DNA sequence: TGTGCCATCAGGATGGGGGAGGGTAATGAGCAGTTCTTC. Translation gives CAIRMGEGNEQFF.

This chain links TRBV7-6 with TRBJ1-2; D gene ambiguous. Per germline, CDR1 SGHVS and CDR2 FNYEAQ. The CDR3 length is 15 residues. V was pared by 5 bases and J by 2 bases, with 15 bases between. As DNA, the CDR3 is TGTGCCAGCAGCCTCCAACAAGGAGGAAACTATGGCTACACCTTC. Amino acid sequence: CASSLQQGGNYGYTF.

The V and J genes are TRBV6-2 or TRBV6-3 and TRBJ1-1; the D gene is possibly TRBD1 (5 bases). Germline CDR1 reads MNHEY; CDR2 reads SVGEGT. The V and J ends lost 2 bases and 0 bases respectively, with 16 bases between them. This CDR3 comprises 17 residues. The CDR3 loop is CASSYPPRTRVNTEAFF. The CDR3 DNA reads as TGTGCCAGCAGTTACCCTCCCCGGACACGGGTGAACACTGAAGCTTTCTTT.

The gene calls are TRBV4-1 and TRBJ2-1; D is uncertain. V was trimmed by 0 bases and J by 9 bases, leaving 15 bases between them. CDR1 and CDR2 from the germline V gene are MGHRA and YSYEKL. The CDR3 extends over 15 amino acids. The CDR3: CASSQDQMGLGEQFF. The CDR3 bases are TGCGCCAGCAGCCAAGATCAGATGGGTTTGGGTGAGCAGTTCTTC.

The chain is built from TRBV6-5 and TRBJ2-5, with TRBD1 matching over 7 bases. The CDR3 is 16 residues long. After removal of 2 bases from V and 3 bases from J, the junction contained 9 bases not matched to a gene. Looked up from germline, CDR1 is MNHEY and CDR2 is SVGAGI. The CDR3 spells CASSYTRGFREETQYF. The CDR3 coding sequence is TGTGCCAGCAGTTACACCAGGGGGTTTAGGGAAGAGACCCAGTACTTC.

A note on this clone: Within the sample, other DNA sequences also encode this same CDR3. The gene calls are TRBV5-4 and TRBJ2-7; possible D gene TRBD2, 6 bases. Germline values: CDR1 SGHNT, CDR2 YYREEE (reference sequence). The CDR3 extends over 12 amino acids. V lost 0 bases to trimming and J lost 6 bases, with 7 bases between them. DNA for the CDR3: TGTGCCAGCAGCTTGGTGGGAGGCGAGCAGTACTTC. As protein: CASSLVGGEQYF.

The chain employs TRBV7-2 and TRBJ2-5, with no clear D. Germline loops: CDR1 SGHTA, CDR2 FQGNSA. The CDR3 runs 13 residues. The V end lost 2 bases, the J end lost 5 bases, and 9 bases lay between the germline ends. For the CDR3, the DNA is TGTGCCAGCAGCTTAACCTTTCAGGAGACCCAGTACTTC. This encodes CASSLTFQETQYF.

The V call is TRBV5-4, the J call TRBJ1-2; 12 nucleotides agree with TRBD1. J gave up 8 bases and V 5 bases, and 13 bases lay outside the gene matches. CDR3 length: 16 amino acids. The V gene's germline CDR1 is SGHNT and CDR2 YYREEE (reference sequence). CDR3 region: CASSPGQGASTWGYTF. The CDR3 nucleotides are TGTGCCAGCAGTCCGGGACAGGGGGCATCCACATGGGGCTACACCTTC.

This clone was observed a single time. The chain combines TRBV7-8 with TRBJ1-2; tentatively, D is TRBD1 (5 bases). V was pared by 5 bases and J by 4 bases, with 17 bases between. Germline CDR1 is SGHVS and CDR2 is FQNEAQ. The CDR3 is 15 residues long. DNA of the CDR3: TGTGCCAGCAGCCTCCCCGAGGAAGGGGCCTATGGCTACACCTTC. As protein: CASSLPEEGAYGYTF. Based on the CDR3 plus reference TRBV7-8 and TRBJ1-2, the full variable domain is GAGVSQSPRYKVAKRGQDVALRCDPISGHVSLFWYQQALGQGPEFLTYFQNEAQLDKSGLPSDRFFAERPEGSVSTLKIQRTQQEDSAVYLCASSLPEEGAYGYTFGSGTRLTVV.

The DNA of the CDR3 is TGTGCCAGCAGGCCAGGACAGATCTATGGCTACACCTTC. This sequence encodes CASRPGQIYGYTF. This chain connects TRBV7-9 to TRBJ1-2; a possible D gene is TRBD1 (6 bases). V lost 6 bases and J 4 bases, leaving 12 bases between the germline ends. The CDR3 is made up of 13 amino acids. Germline CDR1 reads SEHNR; CDR2 reads FQNEAQ (reference sequence).